Reported below is one T cell receptor beta chain. The record originates from a study of CD8 T cells in Susac syndrome. A quantity of about 0.5 to 1 ug RNA underwent reverse transcription using random hexamers. Multiplex immunoSEQ PCR targeted 54 Vbeta and 13 Jbeta TCR beta segments. TCRdb reanalysed the immunoSEQ multiplex PCR reads using MiXCR and keeps one entry per CDR3 protein. The table records over 150,000 distinct CDR3 sequences, approximately 93% of them present only once. Germline trimming cut 2 bases from V and 8 bases from J; bases unmatched to any gene: 6. This CDR3 comprises 15 residues. Germline V CDR1 and CDR2: MGHRA, YSYEKL. Peripheral blood CD8+ and CD4+ T cells were profiled by TCR beta sequencing. The patients serving as multiple sclerosis controls were treatment-naive. They had stable or active relapsing-remitting disease and fulfilled revised McDonald criteria.

The sequencing input was CD4+ T cells from PBMCs. The TCR was taken from a human donor with multiple sclerosis. This chain uses TRBV4-1 with TRBJ1-4; 9 nucleotides align to TRBD1. As DNA, the CDR3 is TGCGCCAGCAGCCAAAGGGGACAGGGTCTCGAAAAACTGTTTTTT. Amino acids: CASSQRGQGLEKLFF.